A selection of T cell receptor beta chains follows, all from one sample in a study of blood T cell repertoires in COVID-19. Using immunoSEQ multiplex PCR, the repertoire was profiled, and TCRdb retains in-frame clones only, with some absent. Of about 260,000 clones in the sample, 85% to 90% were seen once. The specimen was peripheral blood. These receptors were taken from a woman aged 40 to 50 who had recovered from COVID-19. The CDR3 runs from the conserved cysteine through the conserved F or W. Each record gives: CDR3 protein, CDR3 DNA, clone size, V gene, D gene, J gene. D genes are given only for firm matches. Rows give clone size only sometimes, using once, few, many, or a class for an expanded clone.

cdr3_aa: CASSTGDLKNIQYF
cdr3_nt: TGTGCCAGTAGTACGGGGGACCTCAAAAACATTCAGTACTTC
clone_size: NA
v_call: TRBV19
d_call: NA
j_call: TRBJ2-4

cdr3_aa: CASGLPRDTLNTEAFF
cdr3_nt: TGTGCTAGTGGTTTGCCAAGGGACACCCTGAACACTGAAGCTTTCTTT
clone_size: NA
v_call: TRBV12-5
d_call: NA
j_call: TRBJ1-1

cdr3_aa: CASTPGQEGGDTQYF
cdr3_nt: TGTGCCAGCACCCCGGGACAGGAGGGAGGAGATACGCAGTATTTT
clone_size: NA
v_call: TRBV6-5
d_call: TRBD1
j_call: TRBJ2-3

cdr3_aa: CASSLWGLARNTGELFF
cdr3_nt: TGCGCCAGCAGCTTGTGGGGACTAGCGCGGAACACCGGGGAGCTGTTTTTT
clone_size: NA
v_call: TRBV5-1
d_call: TRBD2
j_call: TRBJ2-2

cdr3_aa: CASRDSGTGYYTF
cdr3_nt: TGTGCCAGCAGAGATTCCGGGACAGGGTACTACACCTTC
clone_size: NA
v_call: TRBV12-3/TRBV12-4
d_call: TRBD1
j_call: TRBJ1-2

cdr3_aa: CASWQGAGQPQHF
cdr3_nt: TGTGCCAGCTGGCAGGGGGCTGGCCAGCCCCAGCATTTT
clone_size: NA
v_call: TRBV18
d_call: TRBD1
j_call: TRBJ1-5

cdr3_aa: CAIKMRQKDSPLHF
cdr3_nt: TGTGCCATCAAGATGAGACAGAAGGATTCACCCCTCCACTTT
clone_size: NA
v_call: TRBV10-3
d_call: NA
j_call: TRBJ1-6

cdr3_aa: CASSSGTGSGYTEAFF
cdr3_nt: TGTGCCAGTAGTAGTGGGACAGGCTCGGGGTACACTGAAGCTTTCTTT
clone_size: NA
v_call: TRBV19
d_call: TRBD1
j_call: TRBJ1-1

cdr3_aa: CASSVQGRTEAFF
cdr3_nt: TGTGCCAGCAGCGTACAGGGTCGGACTGAAGCTTTCTTT
clone_size: NA
v_call: TRBV14
d_call: NA
j_call: TRBJ1-1

cdr3_aa: CASSQDWPTEGPAEAFF
cdr3_nt: TGTGCCAGCAGCCAAGATTGGCCGACCGAGGGCCCCGCTGAAGCTTTCTTT
clone_size: NA
v_call: TRBV3-1/TRBV3-2
d_call: NA
j_call: TRBJ1-1

cdr3_aa: CASSLVGGSSYNSPLHF
cdr3_nt: TGCGCCAGCAGCTTGGTCGGGGGAAGCTCCTATAATTCACCCCTCCACTTT
clone_size: NA
v_call: TRBV5-1
d_call: NA
j_call: TRBJ1-6

cdr3_aa: CATSRGTGTGNSPLHF
cdr3_nt: TGTGCCACCAGCAGAGGAACCGGGACAGGGAATTCACCCCTCCACTTT
clone_size: NA
v_call: TRBV15
d_call: TRBD1
j_call: TRBJ1-6

cdr3_aa: CASSPGGAPTEAFF
cdr3_nt: TGTGCCAGCAGCCCCGGCGGGGCCCCCACTGAAGCTTTCTTT
clone_size: NA
v_call: TRBV11-3
d_call: NA
j_call: TRBJ1-1

cdr3_aa: CASSEFAGGSTDTQYF
cdr3_nt: TGCGCCAGCAGTGAGTTTGCGGGGGGAAGCACAGATACGCAGTATTTT
clone_size: NA
v_call: TRBV10-1
d_call: TRBD2
j_call: TRBJ2-3

cdr3_aa: CASSSPTGSSYEQYF
cdr3_nt: TGTGCCAGCAGCTCTCCGACAGGCAGCTCCTACGAGCAGTACTTC
clone_size: NA
v_call: TRBV7-9
d_call: NA
j_call: TRBJ2-7

cdr3_aa: CASTPPLAGERNEQFF
cdr3_nt: TGTGCCAGCACCCCCCCGCTAGCGGGGGAGAGGAATGAGCAGTTCTTC
clone_size: once
v_call: TRBV9
d_call: TRBD2
j_call: TRBJ2-1

cdr3_aa: CASSVLTGAGANVLTF
cdr3_nt: TGTGCCAGCAGTGTTCTTACAGGGGCTGGGGCCAACGTCCTGACTTTC
clone_size: NA
v_call: TRBV6-1
d_call: TRBD1
j_call: TRBJ2-6

cdr3_aa: CASSLRGTEQYF
cdr3_nt: TGTGCCAGCAGCTTAAGGGGTACCGAGCAGTACTTC
clone_size: NA
v_call: TRBV7-9
d_call: NA
j_call: TRBJ2-7

cdr3_aa: CASSLEPGGGYGYTF
cdr3_nt: TGTGCCAGCAGCTTGGAGCCAGGGGGCGGTTATGGCTACACCTTC
clone_size: NA
v_call: TRBV5-4
d_call: TRBD1
j_call: TRBJ1-2

cdr3_aa: CASRQGSATNEKLFF
cdr3_nt: TGTGCCAGCAGACAGGGATCCGCAACTAATGAAAAACTGTTTTTT
clone_size: NA
v_call: TRBV6-5
d_call: NA
j_call: TRBJ1-4

cdr3_aa: CASSSPHDSRDTEAFF
cdr3_nt: TGTGCCAGCAGTTCTCCCCACGACAGCAGGGACACTGAAGCTTTCTTT
clone_size: once
v_call: TRBV28
d_call: NA
j_call: TRBJ1-1

cdr3_aa: CASSRQGYGYTF
cdr3_nt: TGTGCCAGTAGTCGACAGGGTTATGGCTACACCTTC
clone_size: NA
v_call: TRBV19
d_call: TRBD1
j_call: TRBJ1-2

cdr3_aa: CASRRTAATNEKLFF
cdr3_nt: TGTGCCAGCAGGAGGACAGCCGCAACTAATGAAAAACTGTTTTTT
clone_size: few
v_call: TRBV6-5
d_call: NA
j_call: TRBJ1-4

cdr3_aa: CASSLKTLDRLRSPLHF
cdr3_nt: TGTGCCAGCAGTTTAAAAACCCTGGACAGGTTAAGGTCACCCCTCCACTTT
clone_size: NA
v_call: TRBV27
d_call: TRBD1
j_call: TRBJ1-6

cdr3_aa: CASSREWEAGANVLTF
cdr3_nt: TGTGCCAGTAGCCGGGAATGGGAGGCTGGGGCCAACGTCCTGACTTTC
clone_size: few
v_call: TRBV19
d_call: NA
j_call: TRBJ2-6

cdr3_aa: CASSLFTSRGTEAFF
cdr3_nt: TGTGCCAGCAGCTTGTTTACCAGCCGGGGCACTGAAGCTTTCTTT
clone_size: NA
v_call: TRBV11-2
d_call: NA
j_call: TRBJ1-1

cdr3_aa: CASSLGGAGTAVPQFF
cdr3_nt: TGTGCCAGCAGCTTAGGGGGGGCCGGGACAGCCGTACCCCAGTTCTTC
clone_size: NA
v_call: TRBV7-2
d_call: NA
j_call: TRBJ2-1

cdr3_aa: CASSQPDREVYEQYF
cdr3_nt: TGTGCCAGCAGCCAACCCGACAGGGAGGTCTACGAGCAGTACTTC
clone_size: once
v_call: TRBV14
d_call: NA
j_call: TRBJ2-7

cdr3_aa: CASGSRTGVPYEQYF
cdr3_nt: TGTGCTAGTGGTTCCCGGACAGGGGTACCCTACGAGCAGTACTTC
clone_size: NA
v_call: TRBV12-5
d_call: TRBD1
j_call: TRBJ2-7

cdr3_aa: CASSFLVEKLFF
cdr3_nt: TGTGCCAGCAGCTTCCTCGTTGAAAAACTGTTTTTT
clone_size: NA
v_call: TRBV7-9
d_call: NA
j_call: TRBJ1-4

cdr3_aa: CASSTAGSTEAFF
cdr3_nt: TGTGCCAGCAGTACCGCGGGATCCACTGAAGCTTTCTTT
clone_size: NA
v_call: TRBV27
d_call: NA
j_call: TRBJ1-1

cdr3_aa: CASVSGWQYEQYF
cdr3_nt: TGTGCCAGCGTTTCGGGGTGGCAATACGAGCAGTACTTC
clone_size: NA
v_call: TRBV2
d_call: NA
j_call: TRBJ2-7

cdr3_aa: CASSPRDRDSDTQYF
cdr3_nt: TGTGCCAGCTCACCCCGGGACAGAGATTCAGATACGCAGTATTTT
clone_size: once
v_call: TRBV18
d_call: TRBD1
j_call: TRBJ2-3

cdr3_aa: CASGFMVSGDEQFF
cdr3_nt: TGTGCTAGTGGTTTTATGGTCAGCGGGGATGAGCAGTTCTTC
clone_size: once
v_call: TRBV12-5
d_call: TRBD2
j_call: TRBJ2-1

cdr3_aa: CASRWRDRGPLGYTF
cdr3_nt: TGTGCCAGCAGGTGGCGGGACAGGGGGCCTCTCGGCTACACCTTC
clone_size: NA
v_call: TRBV5-6
d_call: TRBD1
j_call: TRBJ1-2

cdr3_aa: CASSGLAGGGETQYF
cdr3_nt: TGTGCCAGCAGCGGACTAGCGGGGGGAGGAGAGACCCAGTACTTC
clone_size: NA
v_call: TRBV9
d_call: TRBD2
j_call: TRBJ2-5

cdr3_aa: CASSTDRGGNTIYF
cdr3_nt: TGTGCCAGCAGCACGGACAGGGGAGGAAACACCATATATTTT
clone_size: once
v_call: TRBV9
d_call: TRBD1
j_call: TRBJ1-3

cdr3_aa: CAIGSGSTNEKLFF
cdr3_nt: TGTGCCATCGGTTCGGGATCAACTAATGAAAAACTGTTTTTT
clone_size: NA
v_call: TRBV10-3
d_call: NA
j_call: TRBJ1-4

cdr3_aa: CASSRSGAAYEQYF
cdr3_nt: TGTGCCAGCAGCCGTAGCGGGGCTGCCTACGAGCAGTACTTC
clone_size: once
v_call: TRBV13
d_call: TRBD2
j_call: TRBJ2-7

cdr3_aa: CARGGRGEKLFF
cdr3_nt: TGTGCCCGGGGGGGCCGGGGGGAAAAACTGTTTTTT
clone_size: NA
v_call: TRBV30
d_call: NA
j_call: TRBJ1-4

cdr3_aa: CSASAGRGTGELFF
cdr3_nt: TGCAGTGCTAGTGCGGGGCGGGGGACCGGGGAGCTGTTTTTT
clone_size: NA
v_call: TRBV20-1
d_call: TRBD2
j_call: TRBJ2-2

cdr3_aa: CASSPGLVNEQFF
cdr3_nt: TGTGCCAGCTCACCCGGACTAGTCAATGAGCAGTTCTTC
clone_size: NA
v_call: TRBV18
d_call: TRBD2
j_call: TRBJ2-1

cdr3_aa: CASSVQGSYNSPLHF
cdr3_nt: TGTGCCAGCAGCGTTCAGGGTTCCTATAATTCACCCCTCCACTTT
clone_size: NA
v_call: TRBV9
d_call: NA
j_call: TRBJ1-6

cdr3_aa: CASSLQGAYETQYF
cdr3_nt: TGCGCCAGCAGTTTACAGGGGGCCTACGAGACCCAGTACTTC
clone_size: NA
v_call: TRBV10-2
d_call: TRBD1
j_call: TRBJ2-5

cdr3_aa: CASRSGRGTPTDTQYF
cdr3_nt: TGTGCCAGCAGGTCTGGGCGGGGGACACCCACAGATACGCAGTATTTT
clone_size: NA
v_call: TRBV9
d_call: NA
j_call: TRBJ2-3

cdr3_aa: CASKRAAGTGLYEQYF
cdr3_nt: TGCGCCAGCAAAAGGGCGGCTGGGACAGGGCTATACGAGCAGTACTTC
clone_size: few
v_call: TRBV5-1
d_call: TRBD1
j_call: TRBJ2-7

cdr3_aa: CASRTGFGYTF
cdr3_nt: TGTGCCAGCAGGACAGGGTTCGGCTACACCTTC
clone_size: once
v_call: TRBV6-5
d_call: TRBD1
j_call: TRBJ1-2

cdr3_aa: CASSLGAGSSYEQYF
cdr3_nt: TGTGCCAGCAGCTTGGGAGCGGGAAGCTCCTACGAGCAGTACTTC
clone_size: NA
v_call: TRBV5-6
d_call: TRBD2
j_call: TRBJ2-7

cdr3_aa: CASSLRGSGTQYF
cdr3_nt: TGTGCCAGCAGCTTACGTGGGAGTGGGACGCAGTATTTT
clone_size: few
v_call: TRBV11-3
d_call: NA
j_call: TRBJ2-3